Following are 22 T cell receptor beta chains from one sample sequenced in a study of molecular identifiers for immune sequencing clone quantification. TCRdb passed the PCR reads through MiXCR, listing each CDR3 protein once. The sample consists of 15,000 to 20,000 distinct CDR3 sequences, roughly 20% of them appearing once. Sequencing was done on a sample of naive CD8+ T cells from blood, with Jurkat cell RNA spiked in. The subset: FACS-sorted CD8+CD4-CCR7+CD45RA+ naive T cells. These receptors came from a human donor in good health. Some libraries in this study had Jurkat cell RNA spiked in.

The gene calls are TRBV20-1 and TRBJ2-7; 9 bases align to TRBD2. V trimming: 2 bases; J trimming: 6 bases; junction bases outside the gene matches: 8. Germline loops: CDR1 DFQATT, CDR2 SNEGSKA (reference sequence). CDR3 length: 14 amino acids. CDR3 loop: CSARSGLAGIEQYF. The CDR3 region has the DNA TGCAGTGCTAGATCAGGTCTAGCGGGAATCGAGCAGTACTTC.

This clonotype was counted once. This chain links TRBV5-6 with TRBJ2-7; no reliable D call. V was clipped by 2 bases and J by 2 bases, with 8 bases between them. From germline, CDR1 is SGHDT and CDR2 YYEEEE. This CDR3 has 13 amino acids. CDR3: CASSFGRAYEQYF. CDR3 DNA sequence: TGTGCCAGCAGCTTTGGCCGTGCCTACGAGCAGTACTTC.

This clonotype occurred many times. CDR3 protein: CASSVPGELFF. CDR3 coding DNA: TGTGCCAGCAGCGTACCCGGGGAGCTGTTTTTT. The chain recombines TRBV9 with TRBJ2-2; the D is unclear. The CDR3 contains 11 residues. Germline loops: CDR1 SGDLS, CDR2 YYNGEE. V lost 1 base and J lost 6, with 1 base in between.

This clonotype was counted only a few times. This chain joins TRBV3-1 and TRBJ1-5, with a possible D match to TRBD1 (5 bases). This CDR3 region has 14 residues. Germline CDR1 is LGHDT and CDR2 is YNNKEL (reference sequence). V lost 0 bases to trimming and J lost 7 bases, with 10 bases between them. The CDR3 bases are TGTGCCAGCAGCCAAGACAGGGTCCGGCAGCCCCAGCATTTT. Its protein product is CASSQDRVRQPQHF.

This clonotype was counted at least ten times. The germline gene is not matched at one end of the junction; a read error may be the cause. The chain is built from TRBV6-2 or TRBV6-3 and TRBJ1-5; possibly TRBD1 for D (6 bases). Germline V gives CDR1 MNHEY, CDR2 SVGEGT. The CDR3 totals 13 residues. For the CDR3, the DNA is TGTGTCAGCCGTGACAGGAGCAATCAGCCCCAGCATTTT. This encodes CVSRDRSNQPQHF.

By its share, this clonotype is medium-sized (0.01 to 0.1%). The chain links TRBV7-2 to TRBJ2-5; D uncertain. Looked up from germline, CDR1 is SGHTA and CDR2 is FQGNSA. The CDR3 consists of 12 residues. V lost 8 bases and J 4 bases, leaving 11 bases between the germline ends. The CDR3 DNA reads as TGTGCCAGCTTAGGCGCCCCAGAGACCCAGTACTTC. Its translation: CASLGAPETQYF.

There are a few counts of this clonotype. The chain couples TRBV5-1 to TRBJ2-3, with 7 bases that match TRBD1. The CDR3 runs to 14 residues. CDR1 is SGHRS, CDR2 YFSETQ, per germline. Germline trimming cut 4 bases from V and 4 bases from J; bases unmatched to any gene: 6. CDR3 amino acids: CASSLTGPADTQYF. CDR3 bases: TGCGCCAGCAGCCTGACAGGGCCCGCAGATACGCAGTATTTT. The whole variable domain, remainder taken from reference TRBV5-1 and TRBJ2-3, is KAGVTQTPRYLIKTRGQQVTLSCSPISGHRSVSWYQQTPGQGLQFLFEYFSETQRNKGNFPGRFSGRQFSNSRSEMNVSTLELGDSALYLCASSLTGPADTQYFGPGTRLTVL.

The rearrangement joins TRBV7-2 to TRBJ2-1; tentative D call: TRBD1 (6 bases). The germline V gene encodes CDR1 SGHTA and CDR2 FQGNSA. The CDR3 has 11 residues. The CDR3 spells CASQGYNEQFF. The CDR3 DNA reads TGTGCGAGCCAGGGGTACAATGAGCAGTTCTTC.

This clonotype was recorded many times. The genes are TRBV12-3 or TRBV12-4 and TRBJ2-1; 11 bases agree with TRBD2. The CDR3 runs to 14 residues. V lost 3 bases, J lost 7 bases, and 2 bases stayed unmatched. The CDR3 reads CASSFRLAGNEQFF. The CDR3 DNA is TGTGCCAGCAGTTTTAGACTAGCGGGGAATGAGCAGTTCTTC.

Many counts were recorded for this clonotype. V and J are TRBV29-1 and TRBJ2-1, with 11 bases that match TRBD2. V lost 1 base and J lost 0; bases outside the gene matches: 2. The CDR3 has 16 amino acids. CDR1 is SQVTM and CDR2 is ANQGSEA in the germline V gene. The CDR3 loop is CSVEGGLADSYNEQFF. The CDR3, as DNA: TGCAGCGTTGAAGGGGGACTAGCGGACTCCTACAATGAGCAGTTCTTC.

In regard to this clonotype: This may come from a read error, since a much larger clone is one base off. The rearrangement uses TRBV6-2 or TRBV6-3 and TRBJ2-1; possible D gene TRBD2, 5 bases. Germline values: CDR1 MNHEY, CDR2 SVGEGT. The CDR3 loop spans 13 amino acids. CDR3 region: CATTDFSYSEQFF. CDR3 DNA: TGTGCCACCACGGACTTCTCTTACAGTGAGCAGTTCTTC.

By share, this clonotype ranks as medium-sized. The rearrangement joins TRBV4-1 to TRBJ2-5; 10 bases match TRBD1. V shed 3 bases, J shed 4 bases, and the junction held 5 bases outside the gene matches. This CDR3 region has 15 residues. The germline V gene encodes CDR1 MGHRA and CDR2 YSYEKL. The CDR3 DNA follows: TGCGCCAGCAGCCAGAAGGACAGGGGGGGAGAGACCCAGTACTTC. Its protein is CASSQKDRGGETQYF.

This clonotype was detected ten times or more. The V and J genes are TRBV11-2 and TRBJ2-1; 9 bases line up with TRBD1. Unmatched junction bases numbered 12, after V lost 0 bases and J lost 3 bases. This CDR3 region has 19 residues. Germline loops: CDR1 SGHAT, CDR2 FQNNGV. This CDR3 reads CASSLDGMGTGRYYNEQFF. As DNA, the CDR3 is TGTGCCAGCAGCTTAGATGGGATGGGGACAGGGAGGTACTACAATGAGCAGTTCTTC.

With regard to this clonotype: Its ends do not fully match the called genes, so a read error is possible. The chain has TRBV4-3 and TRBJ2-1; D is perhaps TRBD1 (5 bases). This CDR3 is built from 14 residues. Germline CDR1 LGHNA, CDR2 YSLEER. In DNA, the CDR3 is TGCGCCAGCAGCCAAGGGGGCCTTTACAGTGAGCAGTTCTTC. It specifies CASSQGGLYSEQFF.

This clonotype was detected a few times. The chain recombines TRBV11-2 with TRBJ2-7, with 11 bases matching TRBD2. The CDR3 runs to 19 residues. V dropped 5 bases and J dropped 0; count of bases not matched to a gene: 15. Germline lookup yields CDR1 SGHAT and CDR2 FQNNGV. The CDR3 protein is CASSGRSGTSGLNSYEQYF. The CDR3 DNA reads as TGTGCCAGCAGCGGCCGGTCCGGGACTAGCGGCCTAAACTCCTACGAGCAGTACTTC.

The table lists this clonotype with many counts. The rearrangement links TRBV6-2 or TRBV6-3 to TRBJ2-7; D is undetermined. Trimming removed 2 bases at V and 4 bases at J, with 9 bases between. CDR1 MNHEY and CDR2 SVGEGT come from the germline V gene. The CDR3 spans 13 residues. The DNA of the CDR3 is TGTGCCAGCAGTTACGGGCTACCTTACGAGCAGTACTTC. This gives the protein CASSYGLPYEQYF.

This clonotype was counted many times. The CDR3 loop is CSAGLGQEGSLNIQYF. CDR3 in DNA: TGCAGCGCTGGGCTTGGTCAGGAGGGAAGCCTGAACATTCAGTACTTC. This chain links TRBV29-1 with TRBJ2-4, with D perhaps TRBD2 (6 bases). Germline V CDR1 and CDR2: SQVTM, ANQGSEA. V lost 7 bases, J lost 7 bases, and 26 bases lay in between. The length of the CDR3 is 16 residues.

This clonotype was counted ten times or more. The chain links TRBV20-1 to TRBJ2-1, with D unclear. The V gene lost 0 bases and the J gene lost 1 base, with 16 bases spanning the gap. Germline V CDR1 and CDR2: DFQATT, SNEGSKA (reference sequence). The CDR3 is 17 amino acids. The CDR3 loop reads CSARDWSRSPSYNEQFF. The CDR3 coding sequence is TGCAGTGCTAGAGATTGGAGTCGGAGCCCTTCCTACAATGAGCAGTTCTTC.

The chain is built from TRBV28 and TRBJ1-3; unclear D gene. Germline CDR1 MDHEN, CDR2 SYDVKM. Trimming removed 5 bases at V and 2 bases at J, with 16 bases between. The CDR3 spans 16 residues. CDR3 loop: CASSPPDGSTGNTIYF. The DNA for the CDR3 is TGTGCCAGCAGTCCCCCGGACGGAAGCACTGGAAACACCATATATTTT.

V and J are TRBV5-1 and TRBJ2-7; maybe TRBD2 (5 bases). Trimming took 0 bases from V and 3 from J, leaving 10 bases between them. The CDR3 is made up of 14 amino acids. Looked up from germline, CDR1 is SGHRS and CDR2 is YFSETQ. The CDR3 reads CASSLVGVFYEQYF. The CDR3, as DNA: TGCGCCAGCAGCTTGGTCGGGGTCTTCTACGAGCAGTACTTC. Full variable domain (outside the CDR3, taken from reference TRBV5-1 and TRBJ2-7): KAGVTQTPRYLIKTRGQQVTLSCSPISGHRSVSWYQQTPGQGLQFLFEYFSETQRNKGNFPGRFSGRQFSNSRSEMNVSTLELGDSALYLCASSLVGVFYEQYFGPGTRLTVT.

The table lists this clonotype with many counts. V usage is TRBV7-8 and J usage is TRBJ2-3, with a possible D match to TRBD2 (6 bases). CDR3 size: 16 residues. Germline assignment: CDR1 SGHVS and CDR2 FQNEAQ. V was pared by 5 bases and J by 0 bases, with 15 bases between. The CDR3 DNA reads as TGTGCCAGCAGCCCTCGGCGGGACTCTAGCACAGATACGCAGTATTTT. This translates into CASSPRRDSSTDTQYF.

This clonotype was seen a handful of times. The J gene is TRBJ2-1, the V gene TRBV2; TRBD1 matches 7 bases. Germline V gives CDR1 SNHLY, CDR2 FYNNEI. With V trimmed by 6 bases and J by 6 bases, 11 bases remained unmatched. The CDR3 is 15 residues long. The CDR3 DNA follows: TGTGCCAGCAGGGACTCCGAGACAGGGCTCAATGAGCAGTTCTTC. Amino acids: CASRDSETGLNEQFF. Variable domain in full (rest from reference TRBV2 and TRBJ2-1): EPEVTQTPSHQVTQMGQEVILRCVPISNHLYFYWYRQILGQKVEFLVSFYNNEISEKSEIFDDQFSVERPDGSNFTLKIRSTKLEDSAMYFCASRDSETGLNEQFFGPGTRLTVL.